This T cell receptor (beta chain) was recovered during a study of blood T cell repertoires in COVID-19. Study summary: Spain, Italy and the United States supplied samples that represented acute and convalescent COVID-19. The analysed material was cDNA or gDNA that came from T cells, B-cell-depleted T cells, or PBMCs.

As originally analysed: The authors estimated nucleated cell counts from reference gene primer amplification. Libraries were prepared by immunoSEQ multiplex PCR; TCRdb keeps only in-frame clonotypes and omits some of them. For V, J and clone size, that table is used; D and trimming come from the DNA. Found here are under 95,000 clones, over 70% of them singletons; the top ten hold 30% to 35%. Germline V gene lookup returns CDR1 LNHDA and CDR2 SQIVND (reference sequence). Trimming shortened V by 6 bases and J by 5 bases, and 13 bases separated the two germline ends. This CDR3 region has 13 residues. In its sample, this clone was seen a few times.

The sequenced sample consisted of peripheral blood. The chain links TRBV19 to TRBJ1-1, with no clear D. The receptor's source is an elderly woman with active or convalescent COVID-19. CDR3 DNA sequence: TGTGCCAGTAGAGGGCCTCGGGAAACTGAAGCTTTCTTT. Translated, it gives CASRGPRETEAFF.